This is a list of T cell receptor beta chains from one sample in a study of shared clonotypes between healthy human individuals. Sequenced by immunoSEQ multiplex PCR; TCRdb stores in-frame clones only, minus some. Counted here are about 340,000 clones, around four fifths occurring once; the ten biggest clones make up under 11%. The sample was memory CD4+ T cells sorted from blood. All receptors come from a man aged 30 to 45 in good health. CDR3s include the opening cysteine and the closing phenylalanine or tryptophan. A D gene is named only where the DNA matches it firmly. Clone size is not always given. Where it is, it says once, few, many or a class for expanded clones.

DNA | CDR3 | D | J | V | size
TGTGCCAGCAGCTCATACCGACTAGCGTCCTACGAGCAGTACTTC | CASSSYRLASYEQYF | TRBD2 | TRBJ2-7 | TRBV6-6 | .
TGTGCCAGCAGCACGAGCGGGAGACGTAGCGATGAGCAGTTCTTC | CASSTSGRRSDEQFF | TRBD2 | TRBJ2-1 | TRBV7-2 | .
TGTGCCAGCAGCGTGAGCGGGAGGGCCTCTGTTGGCACAGATACGCAGTATTTT | CASSVSGRASVGTDTQYF | TRBD2 | TRBJ2-3 | TRBV9 | .
TGTGCCAGTAGAAGACAGGGGGATGACTATGGCTACACCTTC | CASRRQGDDYGYTF | TRBD1 | TRBJ1-2 | TRBV19 | once
TGCGCCAGCAGCTTGGCTGAGTCTTCTGGGACCGGTTCACCCCTCCACTTT | CASSLAESSGTGSPLHF | . | TRBJ1-6 | TRBV5-1 | .
TGTGCCTGGGACAGGGGAAACACAGATACGCAGTATTTT | CAWDRGNTDTQYF | TRBD1 | TRBJ2-3 | TRBV30 | .
TGTGCCAGCACGACAGAAGGTCAGCCCCAGCATTTT | CASTTEGQPQHF | . | TRBJ1-5 | TRBV6-5 | once
TGTGCCAGCAGCTTACTCGGTCCCAGCTTCGGGGCAGAGACCCAGTACTTC | CASSLLGPSFGAETQYF | . | TRBJ2-5 | TRBV7-2 | .
TGCGCCAGCAGCTTGGGCAGCGGGAGCGTTGCAGATACGCAGTATTTT | CASSLGSGSVADTQYF | TRBD2 | TRBJ2-3 | TRBV5-1 | .
TGCAGCGTTGAAGTGTCTCACGGATCACTAAGCTCCTACAATGAGCAGTTCTTC | CSVEVSHGSLSSYNEQFF | . | TRBJ2-1 | TRBV29-1 | .
TGCGCCAGCAGTGAGTCAATAGATACGCAGTATTTT | CASSESIDTQYF | . | TRBJ2-3 | TRBV10-1 | .
TGTGCCAGTAGTACCCCGTTTCGGGGTGTTACCTCCTACGAGCAGTACTTC | CASSTPFRGVTSYEQYF | . | TRBJ2-7 | TRBV19 | .
TGTGCCAGCAGTCAAATGCAGGGCACTGAAGCTTTCTTT | CASSQMQGTEAFF | . | TRBJ1-1 | TRBV2 | .
TGTGCCAGCAGCTTAGGGTCTAGCGGGACCGTCACAGATACGCAGTATTTT | CASSLGSSGTVTDTQYF | TRBD2 | TRBJ2-3 | TRBV7-8 | .
TGTGCCAGTAGTAATGCAGCGGGGGGCTACGAGCAGTACTTC | CASSNAAGGYEQYF | TRBD2 | TRBJ2-7 | TRBV19 | .
TGCGCCAGCAGCTTGAGCGGGAGTGGCAACGGGGAGCTGTTTTTT | CASSLSGSGNGELFF | TRBD2 | TRBJ2-2 | TRBV5-1 | many
TGCGCCAGCAGCTTGGCAGTGGGAGCCTACGAGCAGTACTTC | CASSLAVGAYEQYF | . | TRBJ2-7 | TRBV5-1 | .
TGTGCCAGCTCACCGGTGAGCGGAGCTTACAATGAGCAGTTCTTC | CASSPVSGAYNEQFF | . | TRBJ2-1 | TRBV18 | .
TGCGCCAGCAGCCAAGAGATGGGGACCGTGGATACGCAGTATTTT | CASSQEMGTVDTQYF | . | TRBJ2-3 | TRBV4-3 | once
TGTGCCAGCAGCTTAGAAGGACAGTCGTATGGCTACACCTTC | CASSLEGQSYGYTF | . | TRBJ1-2 | TRBV7-9 | .
TGTGCCAGCAGAAAGGACAGTGAAAAACTGTTTTTT | CASRKDSEKLFF | . | TRBJ1-4 | TRBV2 | .
TGCGCCAGCAGCTTGGAGGGCACTAGCACAGATACGCAGTATTTT | CASSLEGTSTDTQYF | . | TRBJ2-3 | TRBV5-1 | .
TGTGCCAGCAGGCAGCGGGAGGGCTCCTACGAGCAGTACTTC | CASRQREGSYEQYF | TRBD2 | TRBJ2-7 | TRBV27 | .
TGTGCCACCTTAAGGACAGGGCCAACCTACGAGCAGTACTTC | CATLRTGPTYEQYF | TRBD1 | TRBJ2-7 | TRBV6-6 | .
TGCGCCAGCAGTTTGGACGGGAGGTCGTCCCAGCATTTT | CASSLDGRSSQHF | . | TRBJ1-5 | TRBV5-1 | few
TGTGCCAGCTCACCAGACAGGGAAGAGACCCAGTACTTC | CASSPDREETQYF | TRBD1 | TRBJ2-5 | TRBV18 | .
TGTGCCAGCAGCCTGACTAGCCATTTCTACGAGCAGTACTTC | CASSLTSHFYEQYF | TRBD2 | TRBJ2-7 | TRBV9 | .
TGTGCCAGCAGCTCGAAACCGACAGGGGCGTACCAAGAGACCCAGTACTTC | CASSSKPTGAYQETQYF | TRBD1 | TRBJ2-5 | TRBV5-8 | .
TGTGCCAGCAGTGAACTCCTGATGACAGGCCAACTAGCCAAAAACATTCAGTACTTC | CASSELLMTGQLAKNIQYF | . | TRBJ2-4 | TRBV6-1 | .
TGTGCCAGCAGCGTCCTTTCGGGCGGACGCTCCTACGAGCAGTACTTC | CASSVLSGGRSYEQYF | . | TRBJ2-7 | TRBV11-2 | .
TGCGCCAGCAGTGAGCGGGGGCGCACAGATACGCAGTATTTT | CASSERGRTDTQYF | . | TRBJ2-3 | TRBV10-2 | .
TGTGCCACCAGCTTACACGCGGGGACTGAAGCTTTCTTT | CATSLHAGTEAFF | . | TRBJ1-1 | TRBV15 | .
TGTGCCAGCAGTGAGGGACTGACTTCTGCGGGAGATACGCAGTATTTT | CASSEGLTSAGDTQYF | . | TRBJ2-3 | TRBV2 | .
TGTGCCACCAGCAGAGAAAGAAACAGTGGCAATCAGCCCCAGCATTTT | CATSRERNSGNQPQHF | . | TRBJ1-5 | TRBV15 | .
TGTGCCTGGATAGGGGGACGCGGGAGATATGGCAATGAGCAGTTCTTC | CAWIGGRGRYGNEQFF | . | TRBJ2-1 | TRBV30 | many
TGTGCCAGCAGCTTAGCGGCGACCTTGGGCGGGGGTTCCTACGAGCAGTACTTC | CASSLAATLGGGSYEQYF | TRBD2 | TRBJ2-7 | TRBV7-2 | .
TGTGCCAGCAGTGAATGGGGGCCCAACTCCTACGAGCAGTACTTC | CASSEWGPNSYEQYF | . | TRBJ2-7 | TRBV6-1 | few
TGTGCCAGCACCCGTGAGGGTTACAATGAGCAGTTCTTC | CASTREGYNEQFF | . | TRBJ2-1 | TRBV2 | .
TGCGCCAGCAGTGAAGTACAGCGAGGAAAACTGTTTTTT | CASSEVQRGKLFF | . | TRBJ1-4 | TRBV10-1 | .
TGTGCCAGCAGCTGGTCCTCGGCTAGGGAAAAACTGTTTTTT | CASSWSSAREKLFF | . | TRBJ1-4 | TRBV5-6 | .
TGTGCCAGCTCACCATTGACAGGGGGCGTTCAGCATTTT | CASSPLTGGVQHF | TRBD1 | TRBJ1-5 | TRBV18 | .
TGTGCCAGCACGGGTAACATAGCCTATGGCTACACCTTC | CASTGNIAYGYTF | . | TRBJ1-2 | TRBV2 | .
TGCGCCAGCAGCTTGCCGGGGAGCTCTGGAAACACCATATATTTT | CASSLPGSSGNTIYF | . | TRBJ1-3 | TRBV5-1 | .
TGCGCCAGCAGCTTGAATGAAAAACTGTTTTTT | CASSLNEKLFF | . | TRBJ1-4 | TRBV5-1 | .
TGTGCCAGCTCACCACGGCTAGCGGGAGGAAACAATGAGCAGTTCTTC | CASSPRLAGGNNEQFF | TRBD2 | TRBJ2-1 | TRBV18 | once
TGTGCCAGCAGTTACTCGACGGGGGCTAACACAGATACGCAGTATTTT | CASSYSTGANTDTQYF | . | TRBJ2-3 | TRBV6-5 | .
TGTGCCAGCAGTCAACCGACTAGCGGGAGATCTGATACGCAGTATTTT | CASSQPTSGRSDTQYF | TRBD2 | TRBJ2-3 | TRBV7-9 | .
TGTGCCAGCAGCCTGCGGGGACAGTCTCCCCTCGAGCAGTACTTC | CASSLRGQSPLEQYF | . | TRBJ2-7 | TRBV4-2 | .